Listed below are T cell receptor beta chains from one sample, sequenced in a study of CD8 T cells in Susac syndrome. TCRdb independently ran MiXCR on the immunoSEQ multiplex PCR reads; one entry per CDR3 protein. The sample comprises about 150,000 distinct CDR3 sequences, 95% of which are singletons, and about 0.16% rests with the top ten. Specimen: CD4+ T cells from PBMCs. Every receptor here comes from a human donor with Susac syndrome. The CDR3 runs from the conserved cysteine through the conserved F or W. Fields, in order: V gene, J gene, CDR3 protein.

v_gene: TRBV27; j_gene: TRBJ1-1; CDR3aa: CASSSVTGRKTEAFF
v_gene: TRBV20-1; j_gene: TRBJ1-6; CDR3aa: CSARGSNSPLHF
v_gene: TRBV12-3/TRBV12-4; j_gene: TRBJ2-1; CDR3aa: CASMLAGLVDEQFF
v_gene: TRBV15; j_gene: TRBJ2-5; CDR3aa: CATSRGNGETQYF
v_gene: TRBV6-2/TRBV6-3; j_gene: TRBJ1-1; CDR3aa: CASSKHFAEAFF
v_gene: TRBV6-6; j_gene: TRBJ2-5; CDR3aa: CASTRGAGETQYF
v_gene: TRBV27; j_gene: TRBJ2-4; CDR3aa: CASRAGPNIQYF
v_gene: TRBV20-1; j_gene: TRBJ1-1; CDR3aa: CSARDRARGKSEAFF
v_gene: TRBV20-1; j_gene: TRBJ2-6; CDR3aa: CSAQSYTGANVLTF
v_gene: TRBV25-1; j_gene: TRBJ2-3; CDR3aa: CASSATDRGDTQYF
v_gene: TRBV4-1; j_gene: TRBJ1-2; CDR3aa: CASSQGIRGGRAYGYTF
v_gene: TRBV5-6; j_gene: TRBJ1-5; CDR3aa: CASSLRGQPQHF
v_gene: TRBV14; j_gene: TRBJ1-4; CDR3aa: CASSGEINEKLFF
v_gene: TRBV12-5; j_gene: TRBJ2-3; CDR3aa: CASGSSPDFTDTQYF
v_gene: TRBV5-4; j_gene: TRBJ2-1; CDR3aa: CASSPGTVPFNEQFF
v_gene: TRBV7-2; j_gene: TRBJ2-7; CDR3aa: CASSFSGQTYEQYF
v_gene: TRBV12-3/TRBV12-4; j_gene: TRBJ1-1; CDR3aa: CASSPSREFTEAFF
v_gene: TRBV20-1; j_gene: TRBJ1-2; CDR3aa: CSADQGTYGYTF
v_gene: TRBV20-1; j_gene: TRBJ1-6; CDR3aa: CSARDQGNSPLHF
v_gene: TRBV4-3; j_gene: TRBJ1-5; CDR3aa: CASSQDMDINQPQHF
v_gene: TRBV4-3; j_gene: TRBJ1-1; CDR3aa: CASSHLRDTEAFF
v_gene: TRBV5-1; j_gene: TRBJ2-7; CDR3aa: CASSPVGPAYEQYF
v_gene: TRBV11-2; j_gene: TRBJ2-2; CDR3aa: CASSLEVRRELFF
v_gene: TRBV20-1; j_gene: TRBJ1-6; CDR3aa: CSANLQNNSPLHF
v_gene: TRBV11-2; j_gene: TRBJ2-1; CDR3aa: CASNPSTSGVNEQFF
v_gene: TRBV2; j_gene: TRBJ2-1; CDR3aa: CASSHAGGLYNEQFF
v_gene: TRBV25-1; j_gene: TRBJ2-7; CDR3aa: CASSDPTSYEQYF
v_gene: TRBV3-1; j_gene: TRBJ2-1; CDR3aa: CASSPRGTNEQFF
v_gene: TRBV12-3/TRBV12-4; j_gene: TRBJ2-1; CDR3aa: CASGGRPWEQFF
v_gene: TRBV4-3; j_gene: TRBJ2-3; CDR3aa: CASSLSSEDTQYF
v_gene: TRBV20-1; j_gene: TRBJ2-1; CDR3aa: CSAHGTGDEQFF
v_gene: TRBV7-9; j_gene: TRBJ1-4; CDR3aa: CASSLQGVRPGNEKLFF
v_gene: TRBV11-2; j_gene: TRBJ2-7; CDR3aa: CASSYNQGGEQYF
v_gene: TRBV12-3/TRBV12-4; j_gene: TRBJ2-7; CDR3aa: CASSFRSTAEQYF
v_gene: TRBV7-9; j_gene: TRBJ1-2; CDR3aa: CASSIKLWGYTF
v_gene: TRBV12-3/TRBV12-4; j_gene: TRBJ2-7; CDR3aa: CASNLLGQGPYEQYF
v_gene: TRBV12-3/TRBV12-4; j_gene: TRBJ1-6; CDR3aa: CASRGQVGSPLHF
v_gene: TRBV20-1; j_gene: TRBJ1-4; CDR3aa: CSVSTGVVTNEKLFF
v_gene: TRBV3-1; j_gene: TRBJ2-5; CDR3aa: CASRALAAKQETQYF
v_gene: TRBV27; j_gene: TRBJ2-7; CDR3aa: CASSLSRFGGRDYEQYF
v_gene: TRBV7-8; j_gene: TRBJ2-7; CDR3aa: CASTPHPNYEQYF
v_gene: TRBV20-1; j_gene: TRBJ1-6; CDR3aa: CSARSTGSSYNSPLHF
v_gene: TRBV5-1; j_gene: TRBJ2-2; CDR3aa: CASSRGTGELFF
v_gene: TRBV29-1; j_gene: TRBJ1-2; CDR3aa: CSVEDQGAAVNYGYTF
v_gene: TRBV4-3; j_gene: TRBJ2-7; CDR3aa: CASSLSRTGLNEQYF
v_gene: TRBV6-2/TRBV6-3; j_gene: TRBJ2-1; CDR3aa: CATSLGQGQFF
v_gene: TRBV3-1; j_gene: TRBJ1-1; CDR3aa: CASSLRGQGFTEAFF
v_gene: TRBV12-3/TRBV12-4; j_gene: TRBJ1-4; CDR3aa: CASSLGGGGQEKLFF
v_gene: TRBV12-3/TRBV12-4; j_gene: TRBJ2-6; CDR3aa: CASTRTGGAGANVLTF
v_gene: TRBV12-3/TRBV12-4; j_gene: TRBJ2-3; CDR3aa: CASSLRWGGAVRDTQYF
v_gene: TRBV20-1; j_gene: TRBJ2-4; CDR3aa: CSATDGNIQYF
v_gene: TRBV2; j_gene: TRBJ1-2; CDR3aa: CASSERTGLLYGYTF
v_gene: TRBV3-1; j_gene: TRBJ1-5; CDR3aa: CASSSRDSNQPQHF
v_gene: TRBV3-1; j_gene: TRBJ1-5; CDR3aa: CASSTQFRDQPQHF
v_gene: TRBV5-1; j_gene: TRBJ1-2; CDR3aa: CASSLDRSPIQGYTF
v_gene: TRBV7-8; j_gene: TRBJ1-5; CDR3aa: CASSVERGLNQPQHF
v_gene: TRBV12-3/TRBV12-4; j_gene: TRBJ1-2; CDR3aa: CASSLDYGYTF
v_gene: TRBV29-1; j_gene: TRBJ1-2; CDR3aa: CSVEGPGERGYTF
v_gene: TRBV29-1; j_gene: TRBJ2-1; CDR3aa: CSVEGREGYNEQFF
v_gene: TRBV20-1; j_gene: TRBJ1-1; CDR3aa: CSAPPRTGSANTEAFF